This T cell receptor beta chain was identified during a study of shared clonotypes between healthy human individuals. Germline CDR1 reads SGDLS; CDR2 reads YYNGEE. This CDR3 is 13 amino acids long. Between the trimmed V and J ends, which lost 3 bases and 7 bases, there was a span of 13 bases. Naive CD8 cells lacked CD45RO and underwent positive selection for CCR7, leaving out terminally differentiated effector memory CD45RA+ cells. Participating donors were healthy, HIV-negative adults free of recent acute infections or vaccinations. This clone appeared a few times. Clones were read by immunoSEQ multiplex PCR, and TCRdb kept only the in-frame ones, dropping some. The sample shows hundreds of thousands of clones, about 96% of them seen only once.

This sequence was found in a woman between 25 and 40 years old in good health. The chain carries TRBV9 and TRBJ1-1; tentatively, D is TRBD1 (6 bases). Sequenced sample: naive CD8+ T cells sorted from blood. The CDR3 is CASSDVWGHEAFF. The DNA of the CDR3 is TGTGCCAGCAGCGATGTGTGGGGACATGAAGCTTTCTTT.